Reported below is one TCR beta chain. Between the trimmed V and J ends, which lost 7 bases and 0 bases, there was a span of 7 bases. This CDR3 has 13 amino acids. In germline, CDR1 is MDHEN, CDR2 SYDVKM. Clones were read by immunoSEQ multiplex PCR, and TCRdb kept only the in-frame ones, dropping some. The sample gives fewer than 40,000 clones, about 91% of which show up once; 0.7% to 1% is in the top ten. The sample originates from a study of T cell changes during pregnancy in multiple sclerosis. This receptor was obtained from a female donor with multiple sclerosis, enrolled in a pregnancy study. The V call is TRBV28, the J call TRBJ2-4, with D perhaps matching TRBD2 (5 bases). The input for sequencing was CD4+ T cells from peripheral blood mononuclear cells, taken in the third trimester of pregnancy. The CDR3 loop reads CASNREAKNIQYF. In nucleotides, the CDR3 is TGTGCCAGCAACCGGGAAGCCAAAAACATTCAGTACTTC.